The rows below give T cell receptor beta chains drawn from one sample of a study of control samples from healthy donors and cancer patients. Sequenced by immunoSEQ multiplex PCR; TCRdb stores in-frame clones only, minus some. In the table there are some 130,000 clones, 75% to 90% of which are singletons. The sequencing sample was made of blood. Source of these receptors: a woman aged 25 to 39 in good health. Both conserved end residues are part of each CDR3. Clone sizes are given selectively: once, few, many, or a class where the clone is expanded.

v_gene: TRBV3-1/TRBV3-2; abundance: -; j_gene: TRBJ2-1; CDR3aa: CASSRGLAGGSEQFF
v_gene: TRBV7-2; abundance: -; j_gene: TRBJ1-2; CDR3aa: CASSLPGRGGYGYTF
v_gene: TRBV20-1; abundance: -; j_gene: TRBJ2-7; CDR3aa: CSALLFPMQYF
v_gene: TRBV12-3/TRBV12-4; abundance: -; j_gene: TRBJ2-1; CDR3aa: CASSFPGSEQFF
v_gene: TRBV4-1; abundance: -; j_gene: TRBJ1-4; CDR3aa: CASSQTTEALNEKLFF
v_gene: TRBV19; abundance: -; j_gene: TRBJ1-2; CDR3aa: CASTLGTQSAGYTF
v_gene: TRBV19; abundance: -; j_gene: TRBJ2-5; CDR3aa: CASTRPVPRQETQYF
v_gene: TRBV28; abundance: -; j_gene: TRBJ1-4; CDR3aa: CASSRTGTHNEKLFF
v_gene: TRBV6-4; abundance: once; j_gene: TRBJ2-2; CDR3aa: CASSDSKSSDTGELFF
v_gene: TRBV10-3; abundance: -; j_gene: TRBJ2-1; CDR3aa: CAISESPGLPTWGNEQFF
v_gene: TRBV5-4; abundance: -; j_gene: TRBJ2-1; CDR3aa: CASSRVSGSGNNEQFF
v_gene: TRBV14; abundance: -; j_gene: TRBJ2-7; CDR3aa: CASSQAGGSIYEQYF
v_gene: TRBV12-3/TRBV12-4; abundance: few; j_gene: TRBJ2-7; CDR3aa: CASSPSISYEQYF
v_gene: TRBV19; abundance: -; j_gene: TRBJ2-2; CDR3aa: CASRTGPNTGELFF
v_gene: TRBV10-1; abundance: -; j_gene: TRBJ1-5; CDR3aa: CASSDGPNQPQHF
v_gene: TRBV3-1/TRBV3-2; abundance: -; j_gene: TRBJ2-5; CDR3aa: CASSPEERREIPAWTQYF
v_gene: TRBV20-1; abundance: once; j_gene: TRBJ2-1; CDR3aa: CSAADLAEQFF